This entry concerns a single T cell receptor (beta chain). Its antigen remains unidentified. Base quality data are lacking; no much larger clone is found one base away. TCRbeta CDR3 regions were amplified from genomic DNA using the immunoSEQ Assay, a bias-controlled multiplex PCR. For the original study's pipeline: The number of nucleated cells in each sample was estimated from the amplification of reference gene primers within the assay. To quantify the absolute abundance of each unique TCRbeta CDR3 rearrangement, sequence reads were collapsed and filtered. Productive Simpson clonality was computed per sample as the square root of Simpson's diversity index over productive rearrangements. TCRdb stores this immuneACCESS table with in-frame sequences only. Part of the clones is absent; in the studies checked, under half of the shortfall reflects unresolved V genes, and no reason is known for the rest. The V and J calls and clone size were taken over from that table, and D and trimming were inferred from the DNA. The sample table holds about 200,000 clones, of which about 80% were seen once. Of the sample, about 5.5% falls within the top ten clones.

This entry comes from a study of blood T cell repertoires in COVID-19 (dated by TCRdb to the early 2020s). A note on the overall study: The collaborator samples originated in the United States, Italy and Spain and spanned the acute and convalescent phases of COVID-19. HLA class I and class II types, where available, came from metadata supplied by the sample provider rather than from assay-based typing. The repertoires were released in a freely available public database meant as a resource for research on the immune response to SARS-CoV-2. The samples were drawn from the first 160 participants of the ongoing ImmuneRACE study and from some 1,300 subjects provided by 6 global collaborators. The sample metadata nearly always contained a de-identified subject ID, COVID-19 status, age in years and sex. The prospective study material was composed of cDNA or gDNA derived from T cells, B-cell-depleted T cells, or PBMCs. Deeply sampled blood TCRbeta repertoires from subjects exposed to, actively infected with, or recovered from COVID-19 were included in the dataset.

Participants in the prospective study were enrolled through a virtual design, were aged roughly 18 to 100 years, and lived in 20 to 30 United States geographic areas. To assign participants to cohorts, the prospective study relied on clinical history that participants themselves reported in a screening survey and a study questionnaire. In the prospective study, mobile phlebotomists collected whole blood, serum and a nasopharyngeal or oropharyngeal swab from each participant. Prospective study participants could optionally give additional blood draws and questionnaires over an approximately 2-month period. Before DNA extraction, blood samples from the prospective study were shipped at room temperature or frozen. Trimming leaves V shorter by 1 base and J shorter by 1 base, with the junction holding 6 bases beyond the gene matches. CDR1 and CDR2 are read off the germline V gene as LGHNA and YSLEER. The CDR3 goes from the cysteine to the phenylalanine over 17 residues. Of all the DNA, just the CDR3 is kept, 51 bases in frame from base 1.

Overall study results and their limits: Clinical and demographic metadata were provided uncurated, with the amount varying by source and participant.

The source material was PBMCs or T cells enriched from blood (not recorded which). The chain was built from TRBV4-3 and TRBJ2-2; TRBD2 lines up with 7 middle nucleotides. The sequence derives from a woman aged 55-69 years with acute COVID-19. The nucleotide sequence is TGCGCCAGCAGCCAAGGTATGAGCGGGGAGAACACCGGGGAGCTGTTTTTT. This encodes CASSQGMSGENTGELFF.